Sequencing of this TCR beta chain was carried out in a study of shared clonotypes between healthy human individuals. Terminally differentiated effector memory CD45RA+ cells were excluded by CCR7 positive selection of CD45RO-negative cells. Trimming took off 2 bases at V and 0 bases at J, with 14 bases between the two ends. The length of the CDR3 is 16 residues. CDR1 and CDR2 from the germline V gene are MNHNS and SASEGT. Measured with immunoSEQ multiplex PCR; TCRdb has only the in-frame clones, and not every one. The table has 550,000 to 750,000 clones, nearly 97% seen once. The chain joins TRBV6-1 to TRBJ2-7; D unclear. The specimen sequenced was naive CD8+ T cells sorted from blood. This clonotype was sampled from a woman aged 25 to 39 in good health. The CDR3 here is CASSERWQASSYEQYF. CDR3 DNA: TGTGCCAGCAGTGAAAGGTGGCAGGCAAGCTCCTACGAGCAGTACTTC.